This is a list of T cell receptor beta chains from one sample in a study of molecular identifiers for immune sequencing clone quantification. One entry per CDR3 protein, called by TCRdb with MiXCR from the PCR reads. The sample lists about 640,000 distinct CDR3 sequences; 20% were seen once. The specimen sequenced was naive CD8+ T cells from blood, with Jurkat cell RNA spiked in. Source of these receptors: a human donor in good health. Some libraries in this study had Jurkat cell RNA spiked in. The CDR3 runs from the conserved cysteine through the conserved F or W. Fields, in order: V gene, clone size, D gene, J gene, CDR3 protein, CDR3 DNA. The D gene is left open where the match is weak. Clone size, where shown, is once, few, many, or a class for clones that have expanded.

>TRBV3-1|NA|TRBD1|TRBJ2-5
CASSRPGQGVQETQYF
TGTGCCAGCAGCCGTCCGGGACAGGGGGTCCAAGAGACCCAGTACTTC
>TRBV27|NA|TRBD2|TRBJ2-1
CASSPTGTSGRFEQFF
TGTGCCAGCAGTCCCACCGGGACTAGCGGGAGGTTTGAGCAGTTCTTC
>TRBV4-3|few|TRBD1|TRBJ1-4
CASSQATGAGNEKLFF
TGCGCCAGCAGCCAAGCCACAGGGGCGGGTAATGAAAAACTGTTTTTT
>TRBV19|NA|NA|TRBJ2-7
CASSIGLGQTYEQYF
TGTGCCAGTAGTATAGGACTAGGACAGACCTACGAGCAGTACTTC
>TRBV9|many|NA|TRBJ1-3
CASSRTRESSGNTIYF
TGTGCCAGCAGCAGAACCAGGGAGAGCTCTGGAAACACCATATATTTT
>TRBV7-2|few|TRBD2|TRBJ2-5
CASSFPGTSGRGRETQYF
TGTGCCAGCAGCTTCCCCGGGACTAGCGGGAGGGGGAGGGAGACCCAGTACTTC
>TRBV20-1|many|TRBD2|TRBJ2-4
CSARVLAGERVAKNIQYF
TGCAGTGCTAGGGTACTAGCGGGAGAGCGGGTAGCCAAAAACATTCAGTACTTC
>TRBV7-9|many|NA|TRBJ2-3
CASSFPGTLAQYF
TGTGCCAGCAGCTTCCCGGGGACCTTAGCGCAGTATTTT
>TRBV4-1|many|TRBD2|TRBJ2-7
CASSQTSDPFYEQYF
TGCGCCAGCAGCCAAACTAGCGACCCTTTTTACGAGCAGTACTTC
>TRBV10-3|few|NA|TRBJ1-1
CATPNWCIGRPNTEAFF
TGTGCCACCCCCAATTGGTGTATTGGCCGGCCGAACACTGAAGCTTTCTTT
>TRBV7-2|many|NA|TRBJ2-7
CASLAGAFSYEQYF
TGTGCCAGCTTGGCGGGGGCCTTCTCCTACGAGCAGTACTTC
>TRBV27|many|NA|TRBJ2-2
CASSLFGTNTGELFF
TGTGCCAGCAGTTTATTTGGAACGAACACCGGGGAGCTGTTTTTT
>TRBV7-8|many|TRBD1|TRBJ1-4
CASSQQGAGTNEKLFF
TGTGCCAGCAGCCAACAGGGGGCCGGGACTAATGAAAAACTGTTTTTT
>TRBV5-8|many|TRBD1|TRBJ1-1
CASSTPGQALNTEAFF
TGTGCCAGCAGCACTCCGGGACAGGCCTTGAACACTGAAGCTTTCTTT
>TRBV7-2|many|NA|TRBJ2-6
CASSLAGSGANVLTF
TGTGCCAGCAGCTTAGCCGGCTCTGGGGCCAACGTCCTGACTTTC
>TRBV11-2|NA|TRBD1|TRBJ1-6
CASGAPTGESYNSPLHF
TGTGCCAGCGGCGCACCGACAGGGGAATCCTATAATTCACCCCTCCACTTT
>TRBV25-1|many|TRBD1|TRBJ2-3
CASSRDRGAGAADTQYF
TGTGCCAGTAGCCGGGACAGGGGCGCTGGGGCCGCAGATACGCAGTATTTT
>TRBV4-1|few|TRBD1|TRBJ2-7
CASSLDRAQREQYF
TGCGCCAGCAGCTTAGACAGGGCCCAGCGTGAGCAGTACTTC
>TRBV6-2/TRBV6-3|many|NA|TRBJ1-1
CASSYEIQGWNTEAFF
TGTGCCAGCAGTTACGAAATACAGGGATGGAACACTGAAGCTTTCTTT
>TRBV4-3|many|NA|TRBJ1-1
CASSQDTRTNTEAFF
TGCGCCAGCAGCCAAGATACGCGGACCAACACTGAAGCTTTCTTT
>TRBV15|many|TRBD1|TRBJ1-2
CATRQGPGYGYTF
TGTGCCACAAGACAGGGGCCGGGCTATGGCTACACCTTC
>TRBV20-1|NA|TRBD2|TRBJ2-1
CSARDRLALHEQFF
TGCAGTGCTAGAGATCGACTAGCTCTCCATGAGCAGTTCTTC
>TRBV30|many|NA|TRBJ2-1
CAWSNRDTLTVDEQFF
TGTGCCTGGAGTAACCGGGACACTCTTACAGTTGATGAGCAGTTCTTC
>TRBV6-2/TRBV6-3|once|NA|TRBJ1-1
CASSLGRNTGAFF
TGTGCCAGCAGTTTGGGCCGCAACACTGGAGCTTTCTTT
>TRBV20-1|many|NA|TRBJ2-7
CSAGGTYEQYF
TGCAGTGCGGGGGGTACCTACGAGCAGTACTTC
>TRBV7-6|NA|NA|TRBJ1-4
CASSPRQTNNEKLFF
TGTGCCAGCAGCCCTCGACAGACAAATAATGAAAAACTGTTTTTT
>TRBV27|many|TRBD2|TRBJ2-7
CASSLEREGAHEQYF
TGTGCCAGCAGTTTAGAGCGGGAGGGTGCCCACGAGCAGTACTTC
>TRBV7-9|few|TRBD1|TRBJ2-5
CASSFSGTGETQYF
TGTGCCAGCAGCTTCTCCGGGACAGGCGAGACCCAGTACTTC
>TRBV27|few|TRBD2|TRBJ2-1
CASSTPAGWGVGEQFF
TGTGCCAGCAGTACCCCAGCGGGGTGGGGGGTTGGTGAGCAGTTCTTC
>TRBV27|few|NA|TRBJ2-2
CASSLMGLGELFF
TGTGCCAGCAGTTTAATGGGACTCGGGGAGCTGTTTTTT
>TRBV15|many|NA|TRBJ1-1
CATSRDRTLEVGRAFF
TGTGCCACCAGCAGAGATCGTACTCTCGAGGTGGGGAGAGCTTTCTTT
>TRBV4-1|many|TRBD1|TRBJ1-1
CASSSTGGTEAFF
TGTGCCAGCAGCTCCACAGGGGGAACTGAAGCTTTCTTT
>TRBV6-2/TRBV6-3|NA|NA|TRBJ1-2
CASSWALNYGYTF
TGTGCCAGCAGTTGGGCACTTAACTATGGCTACACCTTC
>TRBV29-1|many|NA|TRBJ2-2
CSVVEGAGELFF
TGCAGCGTTGTTGAGGGGGCCGGGGAGCTGTTTTTT
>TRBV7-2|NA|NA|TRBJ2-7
CASSSRQDLLYEQYF
TGTGCCAGCAGCTCAAGACAGGACTTGCTCTACGAGCAGTACTTC
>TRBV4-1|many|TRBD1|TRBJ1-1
CASSLNPGQGTTEAFF
TGCGCCAGCAGCCTCAACCCGGGACAGGGTACCACTGAAGCTTTCTTT
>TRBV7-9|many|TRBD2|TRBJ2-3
CASSLASGSLDTQYF
TGTGCCAGCAGCTTAGCTAGCGGGAGCTTAGATACGCAGTATTTT
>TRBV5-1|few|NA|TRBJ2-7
CASSLGRSTYEQYF
TGCGCCAGCAGCTTGGGTAGGTCCACCTACGAGCAGTACTTC
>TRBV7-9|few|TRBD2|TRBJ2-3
CASTTGTSGMGDTQYF
TGTGCCAGCACCACAGGAACTAGCGGGATGGGAGATACGCAGTATTTT
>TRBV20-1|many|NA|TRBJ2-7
CSARDGGTGEQYF
TGCAGTGCCAGGGACGGCGGGACGGGGGAGCAGTACTTC
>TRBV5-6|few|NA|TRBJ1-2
CASSLPSGTYGYTF
TGTGCCAGCAGCTTACCTAGTGGAACCTATGGCTACACCTTC
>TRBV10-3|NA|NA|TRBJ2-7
CAVRDGSYEQYF
TGTGCCGTCAGGGACGGTTCCTACGAGCAGTACTTC
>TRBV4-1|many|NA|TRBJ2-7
CASSHISGAPNEQYF
TGCGCCAGCAGCCACATATCTGGAGCTCCTAACGAGCAGTACTTC
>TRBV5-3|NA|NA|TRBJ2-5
CASSLFLALGETRYF
TGTGCCAGCAGCTTGTTCCTAGCGTTGGGAGAGACCCGGTACTTC
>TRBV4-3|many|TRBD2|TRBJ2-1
CASSQDHAGGAYNEQFF
TGCGCCAGCAGCCAAGATCATGCGGGGGGGGCCTACAATGAGCAGTTCTTC
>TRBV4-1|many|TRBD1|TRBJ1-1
CASSTQGARNTEAFF
TGCGCCAGCAGTACACAGGGGGCGCGGAACACTGAAGCTTTCTTT
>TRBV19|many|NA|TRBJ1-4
CASSISVGVAEKLFF
TGTGCCAGTAGTATCTCAGTGGGGGTTGCTGAAAAACTGTTTTTT
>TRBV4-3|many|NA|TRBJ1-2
CASSQDFRGSGGYTF
TGCGCCAGCAGCCAAGATTTTCGGGGTTCGGGCGGCTACACCTTC
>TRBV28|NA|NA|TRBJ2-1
CASSFSSSCNEQFF
TGTGCCAGCAGTTTTTCTAGCTCCTGCAATGAGCAGTTCTTC
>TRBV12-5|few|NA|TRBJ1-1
CASGSTAEYTEAFF
TGTGCTAGTGGGTCAACAGCGGAGTACACTGAAGCTTTCTTT
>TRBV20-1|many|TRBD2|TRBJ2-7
CSAWNQTSSYYEQYF
TGCAGTGCTTGGAATCAGACTAGCTCCTATTACGAGCAGTACTTC
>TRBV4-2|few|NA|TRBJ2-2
CASSQAIPGLANTGELFF
TGTGCCAGCAGCCAAGCTATTCCGGGACTCGCAAACACCGGGGAGCTGTTTTTT
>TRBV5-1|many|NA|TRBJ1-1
CASKRSGDPNTEAFF
TGCGCCAGCAAGCGCAGTGGGGACCCGAACACTGAAGCTTTCTTT
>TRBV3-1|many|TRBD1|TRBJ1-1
CASSLGQWNTEAFF
TGTGCCAGCAGCTTGGGACAGTGGAACACTGAAGCTTTCTTT
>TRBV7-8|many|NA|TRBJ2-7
CASSFGRPSSYEQYF
TGTGCCAGCAGCTTTGGCAGGCCGAGCTCCTACGAGCAGTACTTC